The 25 T cell receptor beta chains presented below share a single source sample, sequenced in a study of regulatory T cells in long-lasting Graves disease. Both iRepertoire HTBI primers and Arm-PCR of CDR3 regions were used to build the TCR beta libraries. Each CDR3 protein gets one entry after TCRdb re-called the multiplex PCR reads with MiXCR. The sample carries hundreds of thousands of distinct CDR3 sequences, roughly a fifth recorded once. Time point denoted: persistent/refractory GD, antithyroid drugs over 5 years with positive TRAb. Making the TCR library involved RNA that had been extracted from PBMCs. The material was peripheral blood mononuclear cells (PBMCs), obtained when the disease was refractory, from a patient treated with antithyroid drugs. The receptors stem from a female donor with Graves disease.

The rearrangement links TRBV5-1 to TRBJ2-5; 8 positions agree with TRBD2. The V segment lost 3 bases and the J segment 1 base; nucleotides outside the gene matches: 5. Germline V lookup: CDR1 SGHRS, CDR2 YFSETQ. CDR3 length equals 15 residues. CDR3 sequence: CASSYASGSQETQYF. CDR3 nucleotide sequence: TGCGCCAGCAGCTACGCAAGCGGGAGCCAAGAGACCCAGTACTTC.

This clonotype has a handful of counts. The chain has TRBV6-1 and TRBJ1-2, with D perhaps matching TRBD1 (5 bases). V lost 6 bases to trimming and J lost 8 bases, with 22 bases between them. Germline CDR1 MNHNS, CDR2 SASEGT. This CDR3 comprises 15 residues. The CDR3 DNA reads TGTGCCAGCAGGCGGACCGGGACCCTCAAAGGGGGCTACACCTTC. The encoded protein is CASRRTGTLKGGYTF.

This chain links TRBV30 with TRBJ1-5, with D maybe TRBD1 (5 bases). The V gene lost 3 bases and the J gene lost 8 bases, with 11 bases spanning the gap. The CDR3 spans 12 residues. The germline V gene has CDR1 GTSNPN and CDR2 SVGIG (reference sequence). CDR3 amino acids: CAWSREREPQHF. For the CDR3, the DNA is TGTGCCTGGAGCAGGGAAAGGGAGCCCCAGCATTTT.

This clonotype was recorded a few times. The V gene is TRBV6-4, the J gene TRBJ2-1; no clear D gene. This CDR3 comprises 16 residues. The ends were cut back, 6 bases at V and 8 bases at J, with 23 bases in the middle. The germline gives CDR1 MRHNA, CDR2 SNTAGT. The CDR3 nucleotides are TGTGCCAGCAGCCCAGCCCGAGGTACCGTAAGGGATGAGCAGTTCTTC. As protein: CASSPARGTVRDEQFF.

V usage is TRBV12-3 or TRBV12-4 and J usage is TRBJ2-7, with D tentatively TRBD2 (6 bases). The CDR3 extends over 14 amino acids. V lost 3 bases and J 6 bases, leaving 15 bases between the germline ends. The CDR3 nucleotides are TGTGCCAGCAGTTTCACCGGGAGTGTAGGCGAGCAGTACTTC. Translating gives CASSFTGSVGEQYF.

In its sample, this clonotype was seen many times. The chain is built from TRBV12-5 and TRBJ1-2; possible D gene TRBD1, 5 bases. Germline CDR1 is LGHNT and CDR2 is FRNRAP. The V end was cut by 6 bases, the J end by 3 bases, with 11 bases between. The CDR3 is made up of 13 amino acids. CDR3 residues: CASGAGRDYGYTF. CDR3 bases: TGTGCTAGTGGGGCAGGGCGCGACTATGGCTACACCTTC.

This clonotype has only a few counts. The chain uses TRBV2 and TRBJ1-1; possibly TRBD1 for D (5 bases). The CDR3 extends over 14 amino acids. Germline assignment: CDR1 SNHLY and CDR2 FYNNEI. V lost 1 base to trimming and J lost 5 bases, with 11 bases between them. DNA of the CDR3: TGTGCCAGCAGTGAAGTGGGGGGGGGGACTGAAGCTTTCTTT. Translating it yields CASSEVGGGTEAFF.

This clonotype appeared once. This chain connects TRBV6-1 to TRBJ2-3; TRBD1 agrees at 7 bases. CDR3 length: 14 amino acids. Trimming removed 11 bases from V and 2 bases from J; junction bases left unmatched: 10. The germline CDR1 and CDR2 sequences are MNHNS and SASEGT. The CDR3 loop is CAGTEGQATDTQYF. As DNA, the CDR3 is TGTGCCGGCACCGAAGGACAGGCCACAGATACGCAGTATTTT.

This clonotype was counted between two and nine times. This chain connects TRBV7-8 to TRBJ1-6, with D possibly matching TRBD1 (5 bases). Trimming removed 5 bases from V and 7 bases from J, with 15 bases in between. This CDR3 region has 15 residues. The V gene's germline CDR1 is SGHVS and CDR2 FQNEAQ. DNA of the CDR3: TGTGCCAGCAGCCCAGCAGGAGGGGTAAATTCACCCCTCCACTTT. Translation gives CASSPAGGVNSPLHF.

This clonotype was detected ten times or more. J is TRBJ1-4 and V is TRBV20-1; D call uncertain. Trimming removed 0 bases at V and 5 bases at J, with 13 bases between. The CDR3 length is 15 residues. Looked up from germline, CDR1 is DFQATT and CDR2 is SNEGSKA (reference sequence). CDR3 sequence (DNA): TGCAGTGCTAGAGATATGGAGGAGCTCAATGAAAAACTGTTTTTT. Translated, it gives CSARDMEELNEKLFF.

The CDR3 spells CASRLGGLGLAGSYEQYF. CDR3 in DNA: TGTGCCAGCCGCCTGGGGGGTCTGGGACTAGCGGGGAGCTACGAGCAGTACTTC. V is TRBV2 and J is TRBJ2-7; 13 bases match TRBD2. There are 18 residues in the CDR3. CDR1 is SNHLY and CDR2 is FYNNEI in the germline V gene. The ends lost 8 bases at V and 3 bases at J; junction bases unmatched: 16.

This clonotype showed up many times. The V and J genes are TRBV20-1 and TRBJ1-1; 7 bases match TRBD1. The CDR3 spans 14 residues. The V and J ends lost 0 bases and 5 bases, in that order; junction bases with no gene match: 6. Germline CDR1 DFQATT, CDR2 SNEGSKA (reference sequence). CDR3 nucleotide sequence: TGCAGTGCTAGAGATCGGAGGGGGCAAACTGAAGCTTTCTTT. It yields the protein CSARDRRGQTEAFF.

This CDR3 is CASSLTGGALNGELFF. CDR3 nucleotide sequence: TGTGCCAGCAGCTTAACCGGGGGGGCCCTGAACGGGGAGCTGTTTTTT. J is TRBJ2-2 and V is TRBV7-3; 8 bases agree with TRBD2. V lost 0 bases to trimming and J lost 7 bases; unmatched junction nucleotides: 7. CDR3 length: 16 residues. The V gene's germline CDR1 is SGHTA and CDR2 FQGTGA.

The chain employs TRBV3-1 and TRBJ1-1; D unresolved. The V gene lost 1 base and the J gene lost 1 base, with 10 bases spanning the gap. Germline loops: CDR1 LGHDT, CDR2 YNNKEL (reference sequence). CDR3 size: 15 residues. The CDR3 protein is CASSQGHSSNTEAFF. As DNA, the CDR3 is TGTGCCAGCAGCCAAGGTCACAGCTCGAACACTGAAGCTTTCTTT.

In its sample, this clonotype was seen many times. The chain combines TRBV28 with TRBJ2-2; D ambiguous. Deletions cut 2 bases from V and 6 bases from J, with 4 bases between. Germline V gives CDR1 MDHEN, CDR2 SYDVKM. The CDR3 is 12 amino acids. In DNA, the CDR3 is TGTGCCAGCAGTTTAATTGCCGGGGAGCTGTTTTTT. It codes for CASSLIAGELFF.

The chain links TRBV29-1 to TRBJ1-2; D gene ambiguous. CDR1 is SQVTM and CDR2 is ANQGSEA in the germline V gene. CDR3 size: 14 residues. Trimming removed 0 bases at V and 1 base at J, with 9 bases between. For the CDR3, the DNA is TGCAGCGTTGAAGATCTATGGGTTAACTATGGCTACACCTTC. Protein: CSVEDLWVNYGYTF.

This clonotype has only a few counts. The V gene is TRBV29-1, the J gene TRBJ2-7; D call uncertain. CDR1 is SQVTM, CDR2 ANQGSEA, per germline. Trimming removed 5 bases at V and 2 bases at J, with 13 bases between. CDR3 length: 13 residues. CDR3 residues: CSVYSGLAYEQYF. The CDR3 region has the DNA TGCAGCGTTTACAGTGGGTTAGCCTACGAGCAGTACTTC.

This clonotype appeared many times. This chain links TRBV28 with TRBJ1-2; 9 bases match TRBD1. CDR1 MDHEN and CDR2 SYDVKM come from the germline V gene. The ends lost 6 bases at V and 4 bases at J; junction bases unmatched: 9. The CDR3 runs 15 residues. CDR3 coding DNA: TGTGCCAGCAGCACCTCACAGGGGGCTGGCTATGGCTACACCTTC. The encoded protein is CASSTSQGAGYGYTF.

This clonotype showed up just a few times. J is TRBJ2-7 and V is TRBV5-5; D remains unclear. V was shortened by 5 bases and J by 5 bases, with 8 bases between the two germline ends. CDR1 is SGHKS, CDR2 YYEKEE, per germline (reference sequence). This CDR3 spans 11 amino acids. The CDR3 sequence: CASSSFDEQYF. As DNA, the CDR3 is TGTGCCAGCAGTAGTTTTGACGAGCAGTACTTC.

As concerns this clonotype: This sequence may be a read error, since a much larger clone differs from it by one base. The chain has TRBV6-5 and TRBJ1-2, with D uncertain. This CDR3 has 15 residues. The germline V and J ends were trimmed by 0 bases and 8 bases, with 16 bases remaining between them. The germline V gene has CDR1 MNHEY and CDR2 SVGAGI. The CDR3 sequence is CASSYSDFGESGYTF. The CDR3 DNA reads as TGTGCCAGCAGTTACTCGGACTTTGGAGAGTCCGGCTACACCTTC.

J is TRBJ2-1 and V is TRBV20-1, with D perhaps matching TRBD1 or TRBD2 (5 bases each). Germline V gene data show CDR1 as DFQATT and CDR2 as SNEGSKA (reference sequence). V was trimmed by 4 bases and J by 3 bases, leaving 10 bases between them. There are 13 residues in the CDR3. The CDR3 DNA follows: TGCAGTGCTAACGGGGCAAACTACAATGAGCAGTTCTTC. Translation gives CSANGANYNEQFF.

This clonotype was observed at least ten times. The chain links TRBV6-1 to TRBJ2-7; D may be TRBD1 (5 bases). Trimming pared 7 bases from V and 3 bases from J, leaving 13 bases between. The CDR3 length is 13 residues. Per the germline V gene, CDR1 is MNHNS and CDR2 is SASEGT. The CDR3 nucleotides read TGTGCCAGCACCAGAACAGGCATCTACGAGCAGTACTTC. Translated, it gives CASTRTGIYEQYF.

This clonotype was seen ten or more times. The chain links TRBV20-1 to TRBJ1-1; no clear D gene. Germline V CDR1 and CDR2: DFQATT, SNEGSKA (reference sequence). The CDR3 consists of 11 residues. V lost 3 bases, J lost 1 base, and 3 bases lay in between. In DNA form, the CDR3 reads TGCAGTGCTAGCAGGAACACTGAAGCTTTCTTT. Amino acid sequence: CSASRNTEAFF.

This clonotype was found many times. The V and J genes are TRBV12-3 or TRBV12-4 and TRBJ1-1; no reliable D call. V was cut by 4 bases and J by 5 bases, with 8 bases left in between. This CDR3 has 12 residues. The CDR3 loop reads CASSYDVTEAFF. The CDR3, as DNA: TGTGCCAGCAGTTACGATGTGACTGAAGCTTTCTTT.

This clonotype was seen only a few times. The chain employs TRBV30 and TRBJ2-5; D ambiguous. Germline V gives CDR1 GTSNPN, CDR2 SVGIG (reference sequence). Trimming took 1 base from V and 5 from J, leaving 11 bases between them. This CDR3 contains 13 residues. The CDR3 coding sequence is TGTGCCTGGAGTGGGGCTTGGTGGGAGACCCAGTACTTC. Translated: CAWSGAWWETQYF.